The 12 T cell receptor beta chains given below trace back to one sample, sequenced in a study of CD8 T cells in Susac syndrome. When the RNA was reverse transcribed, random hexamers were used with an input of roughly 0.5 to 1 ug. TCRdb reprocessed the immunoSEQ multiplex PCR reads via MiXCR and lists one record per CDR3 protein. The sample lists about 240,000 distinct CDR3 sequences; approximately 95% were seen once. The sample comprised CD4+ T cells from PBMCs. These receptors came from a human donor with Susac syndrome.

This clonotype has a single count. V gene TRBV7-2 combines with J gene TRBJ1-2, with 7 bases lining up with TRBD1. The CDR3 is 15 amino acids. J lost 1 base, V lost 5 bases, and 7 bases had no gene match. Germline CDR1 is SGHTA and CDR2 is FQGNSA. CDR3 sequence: CASSAGDRINYGYTF. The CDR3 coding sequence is TGTGCCAGCAGCGCCGGGGACAGAATTAACTATGGCTACACCTTC.

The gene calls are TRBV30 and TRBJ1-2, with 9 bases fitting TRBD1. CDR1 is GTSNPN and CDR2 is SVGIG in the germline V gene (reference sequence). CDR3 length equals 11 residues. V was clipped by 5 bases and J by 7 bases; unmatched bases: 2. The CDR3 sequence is CAWGQGSGYTF. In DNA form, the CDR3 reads TGTGCCTGGGGACAGGGGTCTGGCTACACCTTC.

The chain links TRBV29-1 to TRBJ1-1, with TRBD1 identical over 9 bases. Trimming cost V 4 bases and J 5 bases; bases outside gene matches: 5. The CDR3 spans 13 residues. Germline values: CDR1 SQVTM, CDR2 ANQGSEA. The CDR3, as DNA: TGCAGCGTTGGTAACAGGGGGCGAACTGAAGCTTTCTTT. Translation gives CSVGNRGRTEAFF.

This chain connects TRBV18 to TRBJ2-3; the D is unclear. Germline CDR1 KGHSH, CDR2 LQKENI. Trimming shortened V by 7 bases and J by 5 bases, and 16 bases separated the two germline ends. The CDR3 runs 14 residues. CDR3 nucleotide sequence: TGTGCCAGCTTCACAGTGGGGAAGGGAGATACGCAGTATTTT. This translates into CASFTVGKGDTQYF. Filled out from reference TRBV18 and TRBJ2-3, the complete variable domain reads NAGVMQNPRHLVRRRGQEARLRCSPMKGHSHVYWYRQLPEEGLKFMVYLQKENIIDESGMPKERFSAEFPKEGPSILRIQQVVRGDSAAYFCASFTVGKGDTQYFGPGTRLTVL.

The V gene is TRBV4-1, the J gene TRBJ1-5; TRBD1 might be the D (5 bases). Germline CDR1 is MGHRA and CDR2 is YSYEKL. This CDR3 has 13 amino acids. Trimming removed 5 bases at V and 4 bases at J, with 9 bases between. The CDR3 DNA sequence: TGCGCCAGCAGCATCAGGGAGAATCAGCCCCAGCATTTT. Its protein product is CASSIRENQPQHF.

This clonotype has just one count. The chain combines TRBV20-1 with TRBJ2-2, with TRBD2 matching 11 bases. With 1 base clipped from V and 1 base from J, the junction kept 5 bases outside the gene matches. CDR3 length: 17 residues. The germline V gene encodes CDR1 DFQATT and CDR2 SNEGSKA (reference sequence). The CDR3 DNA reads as TGCAGTGCTAGAGCGACTAGCGGGAATGTGAACACCGGGGAGCTGTTTTTT. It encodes CSARATSGNVNTGELFF.

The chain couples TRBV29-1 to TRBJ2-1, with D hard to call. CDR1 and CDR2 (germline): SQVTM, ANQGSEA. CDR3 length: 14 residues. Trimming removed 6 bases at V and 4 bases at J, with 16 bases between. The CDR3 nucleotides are TGCAGCGTGGGGATGCGAACCAGTTACAATGAGCAGTTCTTC. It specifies CSVGMRTSYNEQFF.

The DNA for the CDR3 is TGTGCCAGCAGTCCTAGACTAGCGACCAACACCGGGGAGCTGTTTTTT. Translated: CASSPRLATNTGELFF. The gene calls are TRBV2 and TRBJ2-2; the match to TRBD2 covers 8 bases. Germline CDR1 reads SNHLY; CDR2 reads FYNNEI. The V segment lost 5 bases and the J segment 2 bases; nucleotides outside the gene matches: 7. The CDR3 spans 16 residues.

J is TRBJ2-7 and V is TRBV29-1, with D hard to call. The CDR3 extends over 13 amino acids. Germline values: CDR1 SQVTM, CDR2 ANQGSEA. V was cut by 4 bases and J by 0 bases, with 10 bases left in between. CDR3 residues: CSVVTPISYEQYF. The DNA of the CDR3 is TGCAGCGTTGTGACCCCCATCTCCTACGAGCAGTACTTC.

CDR3 amino acids: CAISEASAYGYTF. The CDR3 DNA is TGTGCCATCAGTGAGGCCTCGGCCTATGGCTACACCTTC. The chain joins TRBV10-3 to TRBJ1-2, with D hard to call. The CDR3 sequence is 13 residues long. Trimming left V 2 bases short and J 4 bases short, with 8 bases between. The germline V gene encodes CDR1 ENHRY and CDR2 SYGVKD.

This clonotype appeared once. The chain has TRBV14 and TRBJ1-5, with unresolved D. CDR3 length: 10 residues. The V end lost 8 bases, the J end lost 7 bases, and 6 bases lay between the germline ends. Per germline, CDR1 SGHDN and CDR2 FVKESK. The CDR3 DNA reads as TGTGCCAGCGTCGTCCAGCCCCAGCATTTT. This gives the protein CASVVQPQHF.

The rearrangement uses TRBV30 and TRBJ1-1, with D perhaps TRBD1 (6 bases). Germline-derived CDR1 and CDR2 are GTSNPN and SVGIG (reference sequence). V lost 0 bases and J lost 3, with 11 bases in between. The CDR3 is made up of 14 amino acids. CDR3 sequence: CAWSVRGWDTEAFF. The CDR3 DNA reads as TGTGCCTGGAGTGTTAGGGGGTGGGACACTGAAGCTTTCTTT. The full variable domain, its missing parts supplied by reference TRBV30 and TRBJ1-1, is SQTIHQWPATLVQPVGSPLSLECTVEGTSNPNLYWYRQAAGRGLQLLFYSVGIGQISSEVPQNLSASRPQDRQFILSSKKLLLSDSGFYLCAWSVRGWDTEAFFGQGTRLTVV.